This TCR beta chain was identified during a study of blood T cell repertoires in COVID-19. Study as a whole: Nucleic acid was either cDNA or gDNA, and it came from T cells, B-cell-depleted T cells, or PBMCs.

V was trimmed by 2 bases and J by 6 bases, leaving 5 bases between them. The CDR3 is 12 amino acids. Germline CDR1 is MNHEY and CDR2 is SMNVEV (reference sequence). The protocol was immunoSEQ multiplex PCR, while the TCRdb copy is restricted to in-frame clones and leaves out a portion. Of 150,000 to 180,000 clones in the sample, more than 80% were seen once. The sample comprised peripheral blood. The rearrangement joins TRBV27 to TRBJ2-1, with a weak D call TRBD2 (5 bases). The sequence was collected from a man aged 45 to 65 with acute or convalescent COVID-19. CDR3 amino acids: CASSLRGNEQFF. The DNA for the CDR3 is TGTGCCAGCAGTTTACGGGGCAATGAGCAGTTCTTC.